The present T cell receptor beta chain was sequenced within a study of T cell responses to AZD1222 COVID-19 vaccine. Remarks on this clone: The antigen is not known.

Overall study results and limits: Breadth and depth of Spike-specific TCRs rose after two AZD1222 doses. Among those given AZD1222, only six were seropositive at baseline.

V was pared by 1 base and J by 4 bases, with 7 bases between. CDR1 and CDR2 from the germline V gene are SGHTA and FQGNSA. The CDR3 has 13 residues. Sequencing used immunoSEQ multiplex PCR; TCRdb keeps in-frame clones, though not all of them. Among over 150,000 clones listed, 87% were seen once. Sequenced material: peripheral blood, taken on day 0 of AZD1222 vaccination. The genes are TRBV7-2 and TRBJ1-2; D call uncertain. The clonotype comes from an adult in good health. The CDR3 loop is CASSLGSFYGYTF. DNA of the CDR3: TGTGCCAGCAGCTTAGGGTCCTTCTATGGCTACACCTTC.